The 14 T cell receptor beta chains below were found in one sample sequenced in a study of technical replicates of blood from a handful of donors (dated by TCRdb to about 2017). To prepare the library, the immunoSEQ multiplex PCR assay was applied. Here the immuneACCESS table is served through TCRdb, limited to in-frame sequences with V and J called. Missing clones are a known gap in these copies; in checked studies unresolved V genes cover under half, and the rest lacks a known reason. Recorded for this sample are approximately 80,000 clones; about 98% of them occurred a single time. The ten largest make up approximately 0.15% of the sample. The material sequenced was T cells isolated from PBMCs. The source is a human donor in good health.

The V gene is TRBV28, the J gene TRBJ2-1, with D maybe TRBD1 (6 bases). The V end was cut by 4 bases, the J end by 7 bases, with 14 bases between. CDR3 size: 14 residues. Germline CDR1 is MDHEN and CDR2 is SYDVKM. The CDR3: CASSSLQGLNEQFF. As DNA, the CDR3 is TGTGCCAGCAGTTCCCTACAGGGATTGAATGAGCAGTTCTTC.

The chain employs TRBV7-2 and TRBJ2-7, with D possibly being TRBD1 (5 bases). Germline V gene sequence: CDR1 SGHTA, CDR2 FQGNSA. The CDR3 runs 13 residues. The V gene lost 0 bases and the J gene lost 3 bases, with 6 bases spanning the gap. The DNA of the CDR3 is TGTGCCAGCAGCTTAGCGCAGGGCTACGAGCAGTACTTC. This gives the protein CASSLAQGYEQYF.

This clone was detected once. This chain joins TRBV5-4 and TRBJ2-5, with TRBD2 as a possible D gene (7 bases). V lost 2 bases, J lost 5 bases, and 13 bases lay in between. The CDR3 length is 14 residues. Germline-derived CDR1 and CDR2 are SGHNT and YYREEE (reference sequence). The CDR3 nucleotides are TGTGCCAGCAGCTTAAAGGGGGGGCGGGAGACCCAGTACTTC. Its translation is CASSLKGGRETQYF.

The V call is TRBV7-2, the J call TRBJ2-7, with D unclear. Germline-derived CDR1 and CDR2 are SGHTA and FQGNSA. Trimming took off 2 bases at V and 3 bases at J, with 8 bases between the two ends. The CDR3 is 13 residues long. CDR3 coding DNA: TGTGCCAGCAGCTTAATACATAACTACGAGCAGTACTTC. Translation gives CASSLIHNYEQYF.

The rearrangement links TRBV6-5 to TRBJ2-7, with 9 bases identical to TRBD1. V dropped 6 bases and J dropped 1; count of bases not matched to a gene: 4. The V gene's germline CDR1 is MNHEY and CDR2 SVGAGI. The CDR3 spans 14 residues. DNA for the CDR3: TGTGCCAGCAGGACCGGGACAGGGTCCTACGAGCAGTACTTC. As protein: CASRTGTGSYEQYF.

J is TRBJ1-2 and V is TRBV2, with TRBD1 as a possible D gene (6 bases). The CDR3 is made up of 13 amino acids. V was trimmed by 6 bases and J by 7 bases, leaving 15 bases between them. Germline lookup yields CDR1 SNHLY and CDR2 FYNNEI. The CDR3 loop is CASSATGSVGYTF. DNA for the CDR3: TGTGCCAGCAGCGCTACAGGGAGTGTTGGCTACACCTTC.

This clone showed up just once. The V gene is TRBV25-1, the J gene TRBJ2-7, with D uncertain. The V gene's germline CDR1 is MGHDK and CDR2 SYGVNS. Trimming stripped 5 bases from V and 6 bases from J, with 11 bases between. The CDR3 covers 12 residues. DNA of the CDR3: TGTGCCAGCAGTAGGTTACCGGGCGAGCAGTACTTC. Translating gives CASSRLPGEQYF.

This sequence joins TRBV6-5 and TRBJ2-7; 7 nucleotides match TRBD1. Germline loops: CDR1 MNHEY, CDR2 SVGAGI. After removal of 5 bases from V and 5 bases from J, the junction contained 6 bases not matched to a gene. The CDR3 runs 13 residues. For the CDR3, the DNA is TGTGCCAGCAGTCCGACAGGGAGTCACGAGCAGTACTTC. Translation: CASSPTGSHEQYF.

Only one count was recorded for this clone. This chain uses TRBV27 with TRBJ2-6; 7 bases agree with TRBD1. The CDR3 runs to 17 residues. Germline V gene data show CDR1 as MNHEY and CDR2 as SMNVEV (reference sequence). V trimming: 5 bases; J trimming: 2 bases; junction bases outside the gene matches: 9. CDR3: CASSRLTGAAGANVLTF. The DNA of the CDR3 is TGTGCCAGCAGTAGACTAACAGGGGCAGCTGGGGCCAACGTCCTGACTTTC.

The chain couples TRBV5-1 to TRBJ2-7; D is ambiguous. Per germline, CDR1 SGHRS and CDR2 YFSETQ. The CDR3 sequence is 15 residues long. V was cut by 4 bases and J by 5 bases, with 19 bases left in between. The CDR3 region is CASSPRVEAYHEQYF. The DNA for the CDR3 is TGCGCCAGCAGCCCCCGGGTCGAAGCATACCACGAGCAGTACTTC.

This clone was seen once. The chain couples TRBV5-6 to TRBJ1-2; 9 bases line up with TRBD1. There are 14 residues in the CDR3. Germline trimming cut 4 bases from V and 4 bases from J; bases unmatched to any gene: 5. Germline values: CDR1 SGHDT, CDR2 YYEEEE. The CDR3 loop is CASSLGQGSYGYTF. The CDR3 DNA follows: TGTGCCAGCAGCCTCGGACAGGGGAGCTATGGCTACACCTTC.

The chain joins TRBV28 to TRBJ2-7; D remains ambiguous. Deletions cut 5 bases from V and 1 base from J, with 18 bases between. Germline V lookup: CDR1 MDHEN, CDR2 SYDVKM. The CDR3 runs to 16 residues. Written as DNA, the CDR3 is TGTGCCAGCAGTCCCCGTTCGATTCTCAGGTCCTACGAGCAGTACTTC. Its translation is CASSPRSILRSYEQYF.

The V gene is TRBV6-1, the J gene TRBJ2-3; D remains ambiguous. The CDR3 is 10 residues long. V was clipped by 7 bases and J by 5 bases, with 4 bases between them. Germline V lookup: CDR1 MNHNS, CDR2 SASEGT. Here the CDR3 DNA reads TGTGCCAGCATTCAAGATACGCAGTATTTT. This codes for CASIQDTQYF.

The chain recombines TRBV28 with TRBJ2-1; 14 bases fit TRBD2. The CDR3 spans 14 residues. The germline V gene encodes CDR1 MDHEN and CDR2 SYDVKM. After removal of 8 bases from V and 6 bases from J, the junction contained 3 bases not matched to a gene. CDR3 coding DNA: TGTGCCAGCCTCGGGACTAGCGGGAGCAATGAGCAGTTCTTC. Translating gives CASLGTSGSNEQFF.